The rows below give T cell receptor beta chains drawn from one sample of a study of OX40 agonist ivuxolimab in advanced cancers. Sequencing was performed with immunoSEQ multiplex PCR; in TCRdb, only in-frame clones are kept and a portion is missing. This table holds about 71,000 clones, around 93% found once. Sequenced material: CD4+ or CD8+ T cells sorted from blood, taken in a trial of the OX40 agonist ivuxolimab. These receptors all stem from an adult with an advanced solid tumor such as melanoma, head and neck, liver or kidney cancer. The CDR3 runs from the conserved cysteine through the conserved F or W.

j_gene,len,v_gene,CDR3aa
TRBJ1-1,14,TRBV27,CASSFDRGHTEAFF
TRBJ2-7,15,TRBV6-1,CASSEVSGTSNEQYF
TRBJ2-3,16,TRBV28,CASSFPRAGGTDTQYF
TRBJ1-2,12,TRBV11-2,CASSLGDWGYTF
TRBJ2-3,15,TRBV7-9,CASSLDREYTDTQYF
TRBJ1-5,15,TRBV6-1,CASSESEGSNQPQHF
TRBJ2-3,14,TRBV28,CASSWGPRPDTQYF
TRBJ2-2,17,TRBV5-1,CASSSPGQGTYTGELFF
TRBJ2-7,15,TRBV27,CASSLYGTRDYEQYF
TRBJ2-5,15,TRBV7-5,CARSLLVPTQETQYF
TRBJ2-7,16,TRBV6-5,CASSYSEGWGLNEQYF
TRBJ2-7,11,TRBV5-8,CASSPPYEQYF
TRBJ2-2,13,TRBV6-5,CASRPSFTGELFF
TRBJ2-1,17,TRBV7-5,CARSSHRTGTDWNEQFF
TRBJ2-5,11,TRBV6-1,CASSQGETQYF
TRBJ2-5,16,TRBV6-1,CASSEALPGPQETQYF
TRBJ2-7,13,TRBV4-3,CASSQDLDYEQYF
TRBJ2-2,14,TRBV11-1,CASRRQGGTGELFF
TRBJ1-1,16,TRBV27,CASSSGLDREGTEAFF
TRBJ1-2,15,TRBV4-1,CASSQADGGGYGYTF
TRBJ2-7,15,TRBV28,CASSKTSGRAYEQYF
TRBJ2-7,14,TRBV13,CASSQAGGPTEQYF
TRBJ2-1,14,TRBV27,CASGWTSGGNEQFF
TRBJ2-1,16,TRBV27,CASSLSPGLAYNEQFF
TRBJ1-4,15,TRBV28,CASSFGTGILEKLFF
TRBJ1-1,16,TRBV2,CASSEAWRGGETEAFF
TRBJ1-4,13,TRBV7-9,CASSHGGEEKLFF
TRBJ1-4,15,TRBV7-2,CASSLEGSINEKLFF
TRBJ1-2,17,TRBV14,CASSQEGTGAVIYGYTF
TRBJ2-1,11,TRBV27,CASSLRDEQFF
TRBJ2-7,9,TRBV5-8,CASKNEQYF
TRBJ2-1,19,TRBV4-1,CASSQDPNKAKSSYNEQFF
TRBJ1-1,12,TRBV7-9,CASSPGTGEAFF
TRBJ2-3,15,TRBV27,CASSLAGPVTDTQYF
TRBJ2-1,14,TRBV5-1,CASSLDWMGNEQFF
TRBJ2-7,17,TRBV15,CATSRGIAGVGSYEQYF
TRBJ1-3,16,TRBV5-1,CASSSTGLSSGNTIYF
TRBJ2-6,18,TRBV7-2,CASSFGGDSLSGANVLTF
TRBJ1-1,10,TRBV10-2,CASIGTEAFF
TRBJ2-1,15,TRBV6-5,CASSLRQGGGNEQFF
TRBJ2-1,16,TRBV7-6,CASSGLAGASYNEQFF
TRBJ1-2,13,TRBV6-6,CASSYSYGYGYTF
TRBJ1-1,12,TRBV10-3,CAIKQGDTEAFF
TRBJ2-7,13,TRBV9,CASSALEVDEQYF
TRBJ2-5,14,TRBV25-1,CASSEVMGAETQYF